These 8 T cell receptor beta chains came from one sample sequenced in a study of shared clonotypes between healthy human individuals. Sequenced by immunoSEQ multiplex PCR; TCRdb stores in-frame clones only, minus some. The data contain over a million clones, 95% to 99% of them singletons. Sample: naive CD4+ T cells sorted from blood. Sample subset: CD45RA+ positively selected. These receptors came from a man aged 30 to 39 in good health.

The V and J genes are TRBV7-2 and TRBJ1-2; a weak D match, TRBD1 (5 bases). CDR1 and CDR2 (germline): SGHTA, FQGNSA. V lost 3 bases to trimming and J lost 4 bases, with 12 bases between them. The CDR3 contains 14 residues. The CDR3 DNA follows: TGTGCCAGCAGCTTGATGGGACGGAGCTATGGCTACACCTTC. It codes for CASSLMGRSYGYTF.

This chain uses TRBV4-3 with TRBJ2-7; no clear D. The CDR3 length is 14 residues. V lost 0 bases, J lost 1 base, and 7 bases lay in between. From germline, CDR1 is LGHNA and CDR2 YSLEER. The chain's CDR3 is CASSQEMNSYEQYF. CDR3 nucleotides: TGCGCCAGCAGCCAAGAGATGAATTCCTACGAGCAGTACTTC.

The chain is built from TRBV18 and TRBJ2-7; D remains unclear. From germline, CDR1 is KGHSH and CDR2 LQKENI. V lost 3 bases, J lost 1 base, and 7 bases lay in between. This CDR3 is built from 13 residues. CDR3 sequence reads: CASSPMDSYEQYF. The CDR3 DNA follows: TGTGCCAGCTCACCTATGGATTCCTACGAGCAGTACTTC.

The chain has TRBV6-9 and TRBJ1-1, with a tentative D call TRBD1 (5 bases). This CDR3 region has 17 residues. The germline V and J ends were trimmed by 6 bases and 1 base, with 21 bases remaining between them. Germline CDR1 MNHGY, CDR2 SVAAGI. CDR3 coding DNA: TGTGCCAGCAGGAGTAGGGACCGAGGGAGGCAGAACACTGAAGCTTTCTTT. As protein: CASRSRDRGRQNTEAFF.

On this clone itself: This sample also contains other DNA sequences that code for the same CDR3. This chain connects TRBV5-1 to TRBJ2-2, with D possibly TRBD2 on 5 matching bases. The germline gives CDR1 SGHRS, CDR2 YFSETQ. Trimming stripped 0 bases from V and 5 bases from J, with 8 bases between. CDR3 length: 14 residues. This CDR3 is CASSLALGTGELFF. Here the CDR3 DNA reads TGCGCCAGCAGCTTGGCACTAGGGACCGGGGAGCTGTTTTTT.

This chain uses TRBV7-8 with TRBJ2-3, with D tentatively TRBD2 (5 bases). Germline values: CDR1 SGHVS, CDR2 FQNEAQ. With 5 bases removed from V and 3 bases from J, the gap between germline ends came to 6 bases. The CDR3 contains 12 residues. DNA for the CDR3: TGTGCCAGCAGCCGGAGGACAGATACGCAGTATTTT. Amino acids: CASSRRTDTQYF.

The V gene is TRBV5-1, the J gene TRBJ2-3; the match to TRBD1 covers 9 bases. Germline-derived CDR1 and CDR2 are SGHRS and YFSETQ. V gave up 4 bases and J gave up 4 bases; unmatched junction bases: 10. The CDR3 spans 16 residues. The CDR3 DNA reads TGCGCCAGCAGCCCTTCCGGGACAGGGATGTCAGATACGCAGTATTTT. This translates into CASSPSGTGMSDTQYF.

V gene TRBV5-4 combines with J gene TRBJ1-3; tentative D call: TRBD1 (5 bases). This CDR3 region has 17 residues. Trimming shortened V by 2 bases and J by 2 bases, and 17 bases separated the two germline ends. Germline V gene lookup returns CDR1 SGHNT and CDR2 YYREEE (reference sequence). The CDR3 DNA follows: TGTGCCAGCAGCTTTGGGGCAGCCGCCACCCCTGGAAACACCATATATTTT. Amino acids: CASSFGAAATPGNTIYF. Based on the CDR3 plus reference TRBV5-4 and TRBJ1-3, the full variable domain is ETGVTQSPTHLIKTRGQQVTLRCSSQSGHNTVSWYQQALGQGPQFIFQYYREEENGRGNFPPRFSGLQFPNYSSELNVNALELDDSALYLCASSFGAAATPGNTIYFGEGSWLTVV.